The TCR beta chain described here comes from a study of CD8 T cells in Susac syndrome. Study details: At the time of blood draw, patients with Susac syndrome were therapy-naive, receiving corticosteroids, or receiving intravenous immunoglobulin alone.

Random hexamers were used to reverse transcribe the RNA input (about 0.5 to 1 ug). TCR beta CDR3 was amplified by immunoSEQ multiplex PCR. This amplification extended across 54 Vbeta and 13 Jbeta segments. TCRdb used MiXCR to reprocess the immunoSEQ multiplex PCR reads, holding one entry per CDR3 protein. The sample records over 65,000 distinct CDR3 sequences, more than 85% being singletons. Sequencing targeted TCR beta in T cells from blood (CD8+ and CD4+). The germline V and J ends were trimmed by 1 base and 8 bases, with 7 bases remaining between them. This CDR3 has 12 amino acids. Germline values: CDR1 SGHRS, CDR2 YFSETQ.

V gene TRBV5-1 combines with J gene TRBJ2-1; D call uncertain. The origin of this receptor is a human donor with Susac syndrome. Source material: CD4+ T cells from PBMCs. CDR3 DNA sequence: TGCGCCAGCAGCTTGACGATCCATGAGCAGTTCTTC. This encodes CASSLTIHEQFF. Together with reference TRBV5-1 and TRBJ2-1, the CDR3 gives the full variable domain: KAGVTQTPRYLIKTRGQQVTLSCSPISGHRSVSWYQQTPGQGLQFLFEYFSETQRNKGNFPGRFSGRQFSNSRSEMNVSTLELGDSALYLCASSLTIHEQFFGPGTRLTVL.